The 25 T cell receptor beta chains listed next were all sequenced from one sample in a study of OX40 agonist ivuxolimab in advanced cancers. The data were produced by immunoSEQ multiplex PCR, yet TCRdb's version contains in-frame clones alone and is incomplete. The table lists tens of thousands of clones, 88% of them singletons. The starting material was CD4+ or CD8+ T cells sorted from blood, obtained in a trial of the OX40 agonist ivuxolimab. The receptors come from an adult with an advanced solid tumor such as melanoma, head and neck, liver or kidney cancer.

A note on this clone: An end of the junction does not agree with germline; a read error may underlie this. The genes are TRBV5-1 and TRBJ1-2, with 11 bases identical to TRBD1. This CDR3 has 14 residues. CDR1 is SGHRS and CDR2 is YFSETQ in the germline V gene. In nucleotides, the CDR3 is TGTGCCAGCAGCTTGGAGGACAGGGGGCCCGGCTACACCTTC. Its protein is CASSLEDRGPGYTF. Full variable domain (missing parts from reference TRBV5-1 and TRBJ1-2): KAGVTQTPRYLIKTRGQQVTLSCSPISGHRSVSWYQQTPGQGLQFLFEYFSETQRNKGNFPGRFSGRQFSNSRSEMNVSTLELGDSALYLCASSLEDRGPGYTFGSGTRLTVV.

This chain links TRBV19 with TRBJ1-5, with 10 bases fitting TRBD1. V was clipped by 3 bases and J by 1 base; unmatched bases: 3. Germline V gene lookup returns CDR1 LNHDA and CDR2 SQIVND (reference sequence). The CDR3 extends over 16 amino acids. CDR3 sequence reads: CASSMGQGRSNQPQHF. The CDR3 nucleotides read TGTGCCAGTAGTATGGGACAGGGGCGAAGCAATCAGCCCCAGCATTTT.

This chain joins TRBV11-3 and TRBJ2-7; TRBD2 agrees at 10 bases. The V gene end was trimmed by 6 bases and the J gene end by 3 bases; junction bases not matched to a gene: 8. There are 15 residues in the CDR3. The germline V gene encodes CDR1 SGHNT and CDR2 YENEEA. CDR3 sequence: CASSTVAGGFYEQYF. The DNA for the CDR3 is TGTGCCAGCAGTACCGTAGCGGGAGGATTCTACGAGCAGTACTTC.

The chain is built from TRBV5-4 and TRBJ1-5; no clear D gene. The CDR3 loop spans 12 amino acids. CDR1 SGHNT and CDR2 YYREEE come from the germline V gene (reference sequence). Trimming left V 3 bases short and J 3 bases short, with 4 bases between. The CDR3 DNA sequence: TGTGCCAGCAGCTGGCCCAATCAGCCCCAGCATTTT. The encoded protein is CASSWPNQPQHF.

This chain connects TRBV4-1 to TRBJ2-7, with D perhaps matching TRBD1 (6 bases). The ends were cut back, 9 bases at V and 5 bases at J, with 17 bases in the middle. The germline V gene has CDR1 MGHRA and CDR2 YSYEKL. The CDR3 runs to 13 residues. CDR3 sequence: CARADRLSDEQYF. The CDR3 DNA follows: TGCGCCAGAGCCGACAGGCTTAGCGACGAGCAGTACTTC.

V usage is TRBV5-1 and J usage is TRBJ2-3; no firm D call. The CDR3 runs to 14 residues. V gave up 4 bases and J gave up 6 bases, with 15 bases separating them. Germline CDR1 and CDR2: SGHRS and YFSETQ. CDR3 protein: CASSLSESGDTQYF. In nucleotides, the CDR3 is TGCGCCAGCAGCCTCTCAGAAAGTGGGGATACGCAGTATTTT. The entire variable domain, with the rest obtained from reference TRBV5-1 and TRBJ2-3, is as follows: KAGVTQTPRYLIKTRGQQVTLSCSPISGHRSVSWYQQTPGQGLQFLFEYFSETQRNKGNFPGRFSGRQFSNSRSEMNVSTLELGDSALYLCASSLSESGDTQYFGPGTRLTVL.

The chain recombines TRBV10-2 with TRBJ2-7, with D perhaps matching TRBD1 (7 bases). CDR1 and CDR2 from the germline V gene are WSHSY and SAAADI. The CDR3 has 17 residues. V lost 0 bases and J 4 bases, leaving 19 bases between the germline ends. The CDR3 is CASSESGRGRGNYEQYF. DNA of the CDR3: TGCGCCAGCAGTGAGTCTGGGCGGGGCAGGGGGAATTACGAGCAGTACTTC.

The chain couples TRBV5-8 to TRBJ1-5; D perhaps matches TRBD1 (5 bases). CDR1 and CDR2 from the germline V gene are SGHTS and YDEGEE. V was clipped by 3 bases and J by 3 bases, with 16 bases between them. This CDR3 contains 16 residues. The CDR3 reads CASSSPGRGNNQPQHF. For the CDR3, the DNA is TGTGCCAGCAGCTCACCAGGACGGGGGAACAATCAGCCCCAGCATTTT.

The rearrangement links TRBV5-5 to TRBJ1-4; TRBD1 matches at 7 bases. The CDR3 contains 14 residues. The V segment lost 4 bases and the J segment 3 bases; nucleotides outside the gene matches: 3. In germline, CDR1 is SGHKS, CDR2 YYEKEE (reference sequence). The CDR3 reads CASSLRGSNEKLFF. In DNA, the CDR3 is TGTGCCAGCAGCCTCAGGGGGTCTAATGAAAAACTGTTTTTT.

V is TRBV5-1 and J is TRBJ2-4; D gene uncertain. Germline CDR1 reads SGHRS; CDR2 reads YFSETQ. The V end lost 3 bases, the J end lost 3 bases, and 10 bases lay between the germline ends. The CDR3 has 14 amino acids. CDR3 bases: TGCGCCAGCAGCTCAGGCTTGGGCAAAAACATTCAGTACTTC. It codes for CASSSGLGKNIQYF.

V and J are TRBV2 and TRBJ1-1; D possibly corresponds to TRBD1 (6 bases). V lost 4 bases, J lost 4 bases, and 13 bases lay in between. The CDR3 loop spans 14 amino acids. The germline CDR1 and CDR2 sequences are SNHLY and FYNNEI. CDR3 DNA sequence: TGTGCCAGCAGTGTTACAGGGAAAGGCACTGAAGCTTTCTTT. It encodes CASSVTGKGTEAFF.

V is TRBV5-1 and J is TRBJ2-7; D is ambiguous. V dropped 4 bases and J dropped 0 bases, with 14 bases sitting between them. The CDR3 has 15 amino acids. In germline, CDR1 is SGHRS, CDR2 YFSETQ. In DNA form, the CDR3 reads TGCGCCAGCAGCCCCGGACGGCTTAGCTCCTACGAGCAGTACTTC. It specifies CASSPGRLSSYEQYF.

The chain is built from TRBV7-2 and TRBJ2-1; D not certain. CDR1 is SGHTA and CDR2 is FQGNSA in the germline V gene. Deletions cut 3 bases from V and 10 bases from J, with 7 bases between. This CDR3 comprises 11 residues. The chain's CDR3 is CASSFHQEQFF. The CDR3 DNA follows: TGTGCCAGCAGCTTTCACCAGGAGCAGTTCTTC.

The chain is built from TRBV19 and TRBJ1-2; TRBD1 agrees at 7 bases. This CDR3 comprises 14 residues. J lost 3 bases, V lost 7 bases, and 8 bases had no gene match. CDR1 LNHDA and CDR2 SQIVND come from the germline V gene (reference sequence). In DNA, the CDR3 is TGTGCCAGTAATCTCCTGACAGGGTACTATGGCTACACCTTC. It encodes CASNLLTGYYGYTF.

This clone was observed a single time. J is TRBJ2-2 and V is TRBV19; no reliable D call. The CDR3 is 13 amino acids. V gave up 8 bases and J gave up 3 bases, with 10 bases separating them. From germline, CDR1 is LNHDA and CDR2 SQIVND (reference sequence). The CDR3 loop reads CASLLRDTGELFF. CDR3 coding DNA: TGTGCCAGTCTCCTCCGGGACACCGGGGAGCTGTTTTTT.

V and J are TRBV5-1 and TRBJ2-2; D unresolved. Germline V gene lookup returns CDR1 SGHRS and CDR2 YFSETQ. The V end was cut by 2 bases, the J end by 7 bases, with 12 bases between. This CDR3 is 14 amino acids long. This chain's CDR3 is CASSLSTGDGELFF. CDR3 DNA: TGCGCCAGCAGCTTATCCACTGGGGACGGGGAGCTGTTTTTT.

The chain couples TRBV5-1 to TRBJ2-1; D unresolved. This CDR3 comprises 15 residues. V was cut by 5 bases and J by 2 bases, with 14 bases left in between. Per germline, CDR1 SGHRS and CDR2 YFSETQ. The CDR3 DNA reads as TGCGCCAGCAGGTTCGACTTGATTCCCTACAATGAGCAGTTCTTC. The encoded protein is CASRFDLIPYNEQFF.

This chain joins TRBV6-1 and TRBJ2-6, with TRBD1 matching 11 bases. With V trimmed by 4 bases and J by 0 bases, 8 bases remained unmatched. CDR1 MNHNS and CDR2 SASEGT come from the germline V gene. CDR3 length: 19 amino acids. CDR3 loop: CASSVQTGTGGSGANVLTF. The CDR3, as DNA: TGTGCCAGCAGTGTGCAGACCGGGACAGGGGGCTCTGGGGCCAACGTCCTGACTTTC.

The J gene is TRBJ2-2, the V gene TRBV5-1, with D possibly called TRBD1 or TRBD2 (6 bases each). This CDR3 has 17 amino acids. V dropped 1 base and J dropped 6 bases, with 19 bases sitting between them. Germline CDR1 is SGHRS and CDR2 is YFSETQ. CDR3 sequence: CASSLTGWRDFAGELFF. As DNA, the CDR3 is TGCGCCAGCAGCTTGACAGGGTGGCGGGACTTCGCCGGGGAGCTGTTTTTT.

CDR3 sequence reads: CASSQRPGTPNSPLHF. In DNA, the CDR3 is TGCGCCAGCAGCCAGAGACCCGGGACACCAAATTCACCCCTCCACTTT. The chain joins TRBV4-1 to TRBJ1-6; possibly TRBD1 for D (6 bases). V dropped 3 bases and J dropped 7 bases, with 16 bases sitting between them. The germline gives CDR1 MGHRA, CDR2 YSYEKL. The CDR3 is 16 amino acids.

The rearrangement links TRBV6-1 to TRBJ1-5, with a weak D call TRBD1 (5 bases). The CDR3 runs to 14 residues. Deletions cut 3 bases from V and 9 bases from J, with 15 bases between. CDR1 and CDR2 (germline): MNHNS, SASEGT. CDR3 coding DNA: TGTGCCAGCAGTGAGCCTGGGGGGAGGTCGCCCCAGCATTTT. Amino acid sequence: CASSEPGGRSPQHF.

The chain couples TRBV5-1 to TRBJ2-7; 8 bases align to TRBD2. The J segment lost 5 bases and the V segment lost 1 base, leaving 8 bases of the junction unmatched. Germline CDR1 and CDR2: SGHRS and YFSETQ. The CDR3 is made up of 15 amino acids. CDR3 DNA: TGCGCCAGCAGCTTGAGTGGCGGGAGGATCCACGAGCAGTACTTC. It specifies CASSLSGGRIHEQYF.

The table lists this clone with a few counts. The genes are TRBV6-1 and TRBJ2-7; D unresolved. Germline lookup yields CDR1 MNHNS and CDR2 SASEGT. This CDR3 is built from 14 residues. V was cut by 5 bases and J by 1 base, with 12 bases left in between. CDR3 DNA sequence: TGTGCCAGCAGTCCTCAAGAGTTTTCCTACGAGCAGTACTTC. It is translated as CASSPQEFSYEQYF.

The V and J genes are TRBV19 and TRBJ2-3, with D possibly being TRBD2 (5 bases). The CDR3 is 14 residues long. Per germline, CDR1 LNHDA and CDR2 SQIVND (reference sequence). With 3 bases removed from V and 1 base from J, the gap between germline ends came to 8 bases. This chain's CDR3 is CASSISVGTDTQYF. The CDR3 nucleotides read TGTGCCAGTAGTATTAGCGTCGGCACAGATACGCAGTATTTT. The full variable domain, rest sourced from reference TRBV19 and TRBJ2-3, is DGGITQSPKYLFRKEGQNVTLSCEQNLNHDAMYWYRQDPGQGLRLIYYSQIVNDFQKGDIAEGYSVSREKKESFPLTVTSAQKNPTAFYLCASSISVGTDTQYFGPGTRLTVL.

For the CDR3, the DNA is TGTGCCAGCAGCCGGGGACTAGCGGGAGTCTCTTACGAGCAGTACTTC. This sequence encodes CASSRGLAGVSYEQYF. The V call is TRBV5-6, the J call TRBJ2-7; 14 nucleotides match TRBD2. Germline V CDR1 and CDR2: SGHDT, YYEEEE. This CDR3 spans 16 amino acids. With 4 bases clipped from V and 4 bases from J, the junction kept 7 bases outside the gene matches.